This is a list of T cell receptor beta chains from one sample in a study of blood T cell repertoires in COVID-19. Sequencing used immunoSEQ multiplex PCR; TCRdb keeps in-frame clones, though not all of them. The sample lists 120,000 or so clones; 81% were seen once. Input material: peripheral blood. These receptor sequences come from a man under 40 with COVID-19, enrolled during active disease. CDR3s include the opening cysteine and the closing phenylalanine or tryptophan. The D gene is left open where the match is weak. Clone size is stated in some rows and not others, as once, few, many or a class when expanded.

d_call,clone_size,j_call,v_call,cdr3_aa,cdr3_nt
TRBD1,-,TRBJ1-1,TRBV19,CASSSPRQGSTEAFF,TGTGCCAGTAGTTCGCCGAGACAGGGGTCGACTGAAGCTTTCTTT
TRBD1,-,TRBJ2-3,TRBV2,CASRIQGFFTDTQYF,TGTGCCAGCAGAATACAGGGGTTCTTCACAGATACGCAGTATTTT
TRBD1,-,TRBJ1-2,TRBV28,CATRQGSGYYGYTF,TGTGCCACCCGACAGGGGTCGGGGTACTATGGCTACACCTTC
TRBD1,-,TRBJ1-1,TRBV28,CASSPWTGGMNTEAFF,TGTGCCAGCAGTCCTTGGACAGGGGGCATGAACACTGAAGCTTTCTTT
-,once,TRBJ2-3,TRBV6-5,CASSRRVFTDTQYF,TGTGCCAGCAGCAGGCGGGTCTTCACAGATACGCAGTATTTT
-,-,TRBJ1-3,TRBV3-1/TRBV3-2,CASSQDLRSSGNTIYF,TGTGCCAGCAGCCAAGATCTACGGAGCTCTGGAAACACCATATATTTT
TRBD1,-,TRBJ1-1,TRBV12-3/TRBV12-4,CASSLNRGSEAFF,TGTGCCAGCAGTTTAAACAGGGGATCCGAAGCTTTCTTT
TRBD1,-,TRBJ2-5,TRBV5-1,CASSYRGQETQYF,TGCGCCAGCAGCTACAGGGGTCAAGAGACCCAGTACTTC
TRBD1,-,TRBJ1-1,TRBV9,CASSLLTGDTEAFF,TGTGCCAGCAGCCTCTTGACAGGGGACACTGAAGCTTTCTTT
TRBD2,few,TRBJ2-3,TRBV12-5,CASGSGRATDTQYF,TGTGCTAGTGGTAGCGGGAGGGCCACAGATACGCAGTATTTT
-,-,TRBJ1-5,TRBV2,CASTTVSQGFQPQHF,TGTGCCAGCACGACTGTTTCACAGGGTTTTCAGCCCCAGCATTTT
-,many,TRBJ1-5,TRBV15,CATSRDRGYSNQPQHF,TGTGCCACCAGCAGAGATAGGGGCTATAGCAATCAGCCCCAGCATTTT
TRBD1,-,TRBJ1-1,TRBV7-6,CASSPRTGWDTEAFF,TGTGCCAGCAGTCCGAGGACAGGATGGGACACTGAAGCTTTCTTT
-,-,TRBJ1-2,TRBV10-3,CAIRILDRPYGYTF,TGTGCCATCAGGATACTTGACAGGCCATATGGCTACACCTTC
-,-,TRBJ2-3,TRBV6-1,CASSEAMGDRTDTQYF,TGTGCCAGCAGTGAAGCGATGGGAGACCGCACAGATACGCAGTATTTT
-,-,TRBJ2-1,TRBV27,CASSNPGEQFF,TGTGCCAGCAGCAACCCAGGGGAGCAGTTCTTC
-,-,TRBJ1-5,TRBV7-9,CASSAHAQPQHF,TGTGCCAGCAGCGCACATGCTCAGCCCCAGCATTTT
-,-,TRBJ2-7,TRBV11-2,CASSFSWPSYEQYF,TGTGCCAGCAGCTTCTCCTGGCCTTCCTACGAGCAGTACTTC
-,-,TRBJ1-5,TRBV5-8,CASSLGDNSNQPQHF,TGTGCCAGCAGCTTAGGAGATAATAGCAATCAGCCCCAGCATTTT
-,-,TRBJ2-7,TRBV4-1,CASSQVGGRREQYF,TGCGCCAGCAGCCAAGTCGGGGGGCGCCGCGAGCAGTACTTC
-,-,TRBJ1-5,TRBV19,CASSPARVSGSNQPQHF,TGTGCCAGTAGTCCCGCCCGGGTATCCGGGAGCAATCAGCCCCAGCATTTT
-,-,TRBJ1-1,TRBV5-6,CASSFSESGSEAFF,TGTGCCAGCAGCTTTTCGGAGTCTGGGAGTGAAGCTTTCTTT